The table lists the clone carrying this T cell receptor (beta chain) with a few counts. What it recognizes is unknown. This sample was taken from a study of T cell responses to AZD1222 COVID-19 vaccine. Findings and caveats of the study: Variant regions that are unmutated are reportedly the target of nearly half of spike-specific TCRs. Along spike, vaccine-associated CD4 TCRs were found throughout, with dominance at 160-218 and 743-854. It was only after the peak T cell response that any repertoires were sampled.

The V and J ends lost 6 bases and 3 bases, in that order; junction bases with no gene match: 12. Germline V gene lookup returns CDR1 MNHEY and CDR2 SVGEGT. The CDR3 is 16 residues long. Clones were read by immunoSEQ multiplex PCR, and TCRdb kept only the in-frame ones, dropping some. This sample yields some 150,000 clones, of which 90% to 95% are seen a single time; 5.2% belongs to the top ten. This sample comprised peripheral blood, obtained on day 0 of AZD1222 vaccination. The chain employs TRBV6-2 or TRBV6-3 and TRBJ2-3; 7 positions match TRBD1. This sequence originates from an adult in good health. This CDR3 is CASSTSGTARTDTQYF. The CDR3 DNA reads as TGTGCCAGCAGCACCTCCGGGACAGCTCGGACAGATACGCAGTATTTT.